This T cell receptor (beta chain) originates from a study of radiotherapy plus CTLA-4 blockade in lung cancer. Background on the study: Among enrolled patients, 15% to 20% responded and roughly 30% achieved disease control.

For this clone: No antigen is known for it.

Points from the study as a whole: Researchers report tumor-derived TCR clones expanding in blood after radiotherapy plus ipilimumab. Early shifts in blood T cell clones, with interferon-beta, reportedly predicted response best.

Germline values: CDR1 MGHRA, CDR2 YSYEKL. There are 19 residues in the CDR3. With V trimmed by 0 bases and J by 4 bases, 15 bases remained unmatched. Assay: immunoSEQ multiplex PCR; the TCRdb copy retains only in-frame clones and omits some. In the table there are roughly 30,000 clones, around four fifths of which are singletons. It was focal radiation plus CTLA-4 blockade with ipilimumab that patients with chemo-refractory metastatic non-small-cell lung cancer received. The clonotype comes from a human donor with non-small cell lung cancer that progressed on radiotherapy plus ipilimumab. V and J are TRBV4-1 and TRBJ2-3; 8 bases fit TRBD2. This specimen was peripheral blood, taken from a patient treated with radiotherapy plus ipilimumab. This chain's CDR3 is CASSQDPPVGGGPPDTQYF. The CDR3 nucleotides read TGCGCCAGCAGCCAAGACCCCCCCGTGGGCGGGGGGCCCCCAGATACGCAGTATTTT.